This T cell receptor beta chain originates from a study of T cells in tumors after PD-1 blockade. The study, taken as a whole, reports: Some novel exhausted tumor clones appeared in pre-treatment blood, suggesting peripheral recruitment.

TCRdb's table, derived via immunoSEQ multiplex PCR, lists solely in-frame clones and lacks some. The sample gives about 20,000 clones, roughly 73% of which show up once; 20% to 30% is in the top ten. For this clone: The antigen is unknown.

The V gene end was trimmed by 4 bases and the J gene end by 5 bases; junction bases not matched to a gene: 4. Germline CDR1 and CDR2: LNHDA and SQIVND (reference sequence). The CDR3 spans 14 residues. This chain connects TRBV19 to TRBJ1-5; 8 bases match TRBD1. This TCR was recovered from a human donor with basal cell carcinoma. Sequencing was performed on PBMCs, taken before anti-PD-1 treatment. CDR3 region: CASSRTGTYQPQHF. The CDR3 nucleotides read TGTGCCAGTAGTAGGACAGGGACTTATCAGCCCCAGCATTTT.